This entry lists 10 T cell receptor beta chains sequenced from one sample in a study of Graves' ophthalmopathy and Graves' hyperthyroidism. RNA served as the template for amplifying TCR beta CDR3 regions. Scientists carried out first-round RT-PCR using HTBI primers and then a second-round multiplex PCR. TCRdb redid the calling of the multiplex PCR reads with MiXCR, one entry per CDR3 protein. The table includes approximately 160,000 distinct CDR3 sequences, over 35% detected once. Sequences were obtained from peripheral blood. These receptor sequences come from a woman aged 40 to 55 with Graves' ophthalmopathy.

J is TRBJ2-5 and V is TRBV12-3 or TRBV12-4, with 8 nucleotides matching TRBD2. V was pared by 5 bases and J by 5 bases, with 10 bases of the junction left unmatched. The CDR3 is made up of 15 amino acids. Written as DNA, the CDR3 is TGTGCCAGCAGTCCGGGACTAGGTGCGGTGGAGACCCAGTACTTC. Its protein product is CASSPGLGAVETQYF.

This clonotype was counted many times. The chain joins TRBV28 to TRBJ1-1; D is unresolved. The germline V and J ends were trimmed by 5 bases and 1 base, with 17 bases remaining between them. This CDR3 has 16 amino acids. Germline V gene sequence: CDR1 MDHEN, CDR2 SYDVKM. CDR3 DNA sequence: TGTGCCAGCAGTCCTCGTGGTCTCCCCTCGAACACTGAAGCTTTCTTT. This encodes CASSPRGLPSNTEAFF.

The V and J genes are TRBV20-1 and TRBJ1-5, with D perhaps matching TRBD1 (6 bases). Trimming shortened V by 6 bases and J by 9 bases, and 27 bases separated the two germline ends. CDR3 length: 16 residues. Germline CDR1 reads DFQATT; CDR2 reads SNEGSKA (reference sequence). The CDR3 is CSATRGYTGLDRPQHF. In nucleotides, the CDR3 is TGCAGTGCCACCAGGGGATATACAGGTCTGGATCGGCCCCAGCATTTT.

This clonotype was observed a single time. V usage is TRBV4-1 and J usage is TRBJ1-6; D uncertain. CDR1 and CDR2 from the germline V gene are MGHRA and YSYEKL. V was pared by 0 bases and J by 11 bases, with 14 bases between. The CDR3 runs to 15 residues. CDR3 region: CASSQDWAPRTPLHF. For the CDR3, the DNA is TGCGCCAGCAGCCAAGATTGGGCGCCCAGGACACCCCTCCACTTT.

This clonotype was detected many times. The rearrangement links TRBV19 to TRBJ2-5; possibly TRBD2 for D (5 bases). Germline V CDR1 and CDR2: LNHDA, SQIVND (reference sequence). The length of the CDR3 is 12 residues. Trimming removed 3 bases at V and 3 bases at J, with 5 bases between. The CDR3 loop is CASSIGEETQYF. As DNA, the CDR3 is TGTGCCAGTAGTATCGGGGAAGAGACCCAGTACTTC.

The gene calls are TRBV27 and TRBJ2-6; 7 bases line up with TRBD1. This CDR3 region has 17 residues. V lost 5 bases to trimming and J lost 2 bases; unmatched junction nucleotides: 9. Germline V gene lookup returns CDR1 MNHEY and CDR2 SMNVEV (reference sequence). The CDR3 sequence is CASSKRGQTPGANVLTF. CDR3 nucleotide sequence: TGTGCCAGCAGTAAGAGGGGACAGACGCCTGGGGCCAACGTCCTGACTTTC.

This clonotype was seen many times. CDR3: CSARNRDRGLSSPLHF. For the CDR3, the DNA is TGCAGTGCTAGAAACCGGGACAGGGGTTTGAGTTCACCCCTCCACTTT. The rearrangement uses TRBV20-1 and TRBJ1-6; the match to TRBD1 covers 10 bases. Trimming took 2 bases from V and 9 from J; bases not matched to a gene: 10. CDR3 length equals 16 residues. CDR1 is DFQATT, CDR2 SNEGSKA, per germline (reference sequence).

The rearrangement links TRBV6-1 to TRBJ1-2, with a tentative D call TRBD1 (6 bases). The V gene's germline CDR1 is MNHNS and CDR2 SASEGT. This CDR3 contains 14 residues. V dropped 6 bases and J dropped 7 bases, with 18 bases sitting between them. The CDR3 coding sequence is TGTGCCAGCAGGCGCACAGGGATAGAAGGTGGCTACACCTTC. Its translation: CASRRTGIEGGYTF.

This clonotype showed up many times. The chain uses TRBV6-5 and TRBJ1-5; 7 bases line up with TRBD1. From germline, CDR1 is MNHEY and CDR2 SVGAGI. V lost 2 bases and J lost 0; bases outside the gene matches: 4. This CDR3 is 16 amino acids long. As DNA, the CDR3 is TGTGCCAGCAGTTACGATAACAGGGGTAGCAATCAGCCCCAGCATTTT. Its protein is CASSYDNRGSNQPQHF.

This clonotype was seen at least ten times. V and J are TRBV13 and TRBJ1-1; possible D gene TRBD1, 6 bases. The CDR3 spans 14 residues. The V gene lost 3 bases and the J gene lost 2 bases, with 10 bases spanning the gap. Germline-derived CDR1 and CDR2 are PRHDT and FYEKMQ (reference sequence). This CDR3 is CASSFGRGNTEAFF. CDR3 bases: TGTGCCAGCAGCTTTGGCAGGGGAAACACTGAAGCTTTCTTT.